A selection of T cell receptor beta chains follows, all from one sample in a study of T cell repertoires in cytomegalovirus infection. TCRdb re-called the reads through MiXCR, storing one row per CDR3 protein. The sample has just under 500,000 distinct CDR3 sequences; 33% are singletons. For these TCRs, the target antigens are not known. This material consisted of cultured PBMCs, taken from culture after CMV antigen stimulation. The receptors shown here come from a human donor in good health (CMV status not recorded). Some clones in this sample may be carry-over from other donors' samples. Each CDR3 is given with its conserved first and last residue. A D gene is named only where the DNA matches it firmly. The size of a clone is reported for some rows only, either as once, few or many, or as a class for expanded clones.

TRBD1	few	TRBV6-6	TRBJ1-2	CASSYPAGQGSYYGYTF	TGTGCCAGCAGTTACCCGGCGGGACAGGGCTCCTACTATGGCTACACCTTC
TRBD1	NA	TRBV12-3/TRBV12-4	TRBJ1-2	CASGAGQGSIYGYTF	TGTGCCAGCGGAGCGGGACAGGGCTCCATCTATGGCTACACCTTC
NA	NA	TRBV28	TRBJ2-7	CASSSGTPTGLWEQYF	TGTGCCAGCAGTTCCGGGACACCGACGGGTCTGTGGGAGCAGTACTTC
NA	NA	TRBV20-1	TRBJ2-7	CSARDREENYEQYF	TGCAGTGCTAGAGATCGCGAGGAGAACTACGAGCAGTACTTC
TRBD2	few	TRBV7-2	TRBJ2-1	CASSLRTSGSNVEQFF	TGTGCCAGCAGCTTACGGACTAGCGGGAGTAACGTGGAGCAGTTCTTC
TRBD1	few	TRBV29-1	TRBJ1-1	CSASRQGSNTEAFF	TGCAGCGCTTCCAGACAGGGATCGAACACTGAAGCTTTCTTT
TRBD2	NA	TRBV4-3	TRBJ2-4	CASSQDPTSGIVKNIQYF	TGCGCCAGCAGCCAAGATCCGACTAGCGGGATAGTCAAAAACATTCAGTACTTC
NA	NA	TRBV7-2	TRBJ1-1	CASSPILGGGTEAFF	TGTGCCAGCAGCCCCATTCTCGGAGGCGGCACTGAAGCTTTCTTT
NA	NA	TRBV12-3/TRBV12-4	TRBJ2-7	CASPRPRTRGERGFEQYF	TGTGCCAGCCCCCGCCCTCGTACTAGGGGGGAGCGAGGGTTCGAGCAGTACTTC
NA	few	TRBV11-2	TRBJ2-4	CASSLSQGVIQYF	TGTGCCAGCAGCTTATCCCAGGGTGTGATTCAGTACTTC
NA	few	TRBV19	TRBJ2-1	CASSMGVGRREGAGKQFF	TGTGCCAGTAGTATGGGAGTTGGACGGCGGGAAGGGGCCGGTAAGCAGTTCTTC
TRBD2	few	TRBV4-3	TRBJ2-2	CASSQVLSGANTGELFF	TGCGCCAGCAGCCAAGTACTTAGCGGGGCCAACACCGGGGAGCTGTTTTTT
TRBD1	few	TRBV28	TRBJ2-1	CASSSPGQGKNEQFF	TGTGCCAGCAGTAGCCCGGGACAGGGAAAAAATGAGCAGTTCTTC
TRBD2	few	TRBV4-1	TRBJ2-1	CASSQDREGIWNEQFF	TGCGCCAGCAGCCAAGATCGGGAGGGTATCTGGAATGAGCAGTTCTTC
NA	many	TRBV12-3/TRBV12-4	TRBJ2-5	CASSPQGRARETQYF	TGTGCCAGCAGCCCACAGGGGAGGGCGAGAGAGACCCAGTACTTC
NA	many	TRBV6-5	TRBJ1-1	CASSYYGTQNTEAFF	TGTGCCAGCAGTTATTACGGGACACAGAACACTGAAGCTTTCTTT
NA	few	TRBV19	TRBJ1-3	CASNSLTPGHSSGNTIYF	TGTGCCAGTAACTCTTTAACGCCGGGACATAGCTCTGGAAACACCATATATTTT
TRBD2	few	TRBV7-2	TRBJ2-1	CASSSGPSGEQFF	TGTGCCAGCAGCTCGGGGCCTAGCGGGGAGCAGTTCTTC
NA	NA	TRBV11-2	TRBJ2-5	CASSLDPGVQYF	TGTGCCAGCAGCTTAGATCCTGGGGTCCAGTACTTC
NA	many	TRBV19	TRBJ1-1	CASSTDRLNTEAFF	TGTGCCAGTAGTACTGACAGATTGAACACTGAAGCTTTCTTT
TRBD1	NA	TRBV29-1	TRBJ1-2	CSGLQGAGYGYTF	TGCAGCGGACTACAGGGGGCGGGCTATGGCTACACCTTC
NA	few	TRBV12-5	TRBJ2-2	CASGLDPRVIGSTRGLGTGELFF	TGTGCTAGTGGTTTGGACCCCCGTGTCATTGGAAGTACAAGGGGGTTGGGAACCGGGGAGCTGTTTTTT